This T cell receptor beta chain was obtained from a study of T cells after yellow fever vaccination. Study context: SMART-Seq v4 Ultra Low Input prepared the low-cell-number fractions. Study findings and constraints: Re-detected after boosting: most primary clones, 96% of CD4 and under 90% of CD8. Though weaker, the secondary response peaked faster, on day 5 versus 15.

The table lists this clonotype with a few counts. The antigen is not known. Template switching by 5'RACE produced TCR cDNA, adding a universal primer site and UMIs. TCRdb fed the 5' RACE reads into MiXCR, producing one record per CDR3 protein. The sample lists 140,000 to 150,000 distinct CDR3 sequences, approximately 6.6% occurring once. This receptor was identified in a man younger than 45 who received the YFV17D yellow fever vaccine. The specimen comprised CD4+ T cells sorted from PBMCs, sampled 10 days after the yellow fever booster vaccination.

The CDR3 loop is CASTRTSGNFEQFF. CDR3 DNA: TGTGCCAGCACCCGGACTAGCGGGAACTTTGAGCAGTTCTTC. The rearrangement links TRBV7-9 to TRBJ2-1; 12 bases match TRBD2. Trimming at V came to 7 bases and at J to 9 bases, leaving 7 bases not matched to a gene. Germline CDR1 reads SEHNR; CDR2 reads FQNEAQ (reference sequence). The CDR3 spans 14 residues. Drawing the rest from reference TRBV7-9 and TRBJ2-1, the complete variable domain is DTGVSQNPRHKITKRGQNVTFRCDPISEHNRLYWYRQTLGQGPEFLTYFQNEAQLEKSRLLSDRFSAERPKGSFSTLEIQRTEQGDSAMYLCASTRTSGNFEQFFGPGTRLTVL.